This T cell receptor (beta chain) was sequenced during a study of regulatory T cells in long-lasting Graves disease. Overall study results and limits: Whereas new patients shared about a thousand public clonotypes, persistent patients shared more, at about 3,000.

This clonotype has a count of ten or more. Its antigen is currently unknown. Relying on iRepertoire HTBI primers and Arm-PCR of CDR3 regions, the team built TCR beta libraries. Each CDR3 protein is one row after TCRdb ran MiXCR on the multiplex PCR reads. The sample comprises hundreds of thousands of distinct CDR3 sequences, over 15% of which are singletons, and approximately 30% rests with the top ten. The time point: newly diagnosed GD, antithyroid drugs for less than 3 months. PBMC-extracted RNA yielded the TCR library. The sample also formed part of further work on T cells in Graves' hyperthyroidism and ophthalmopathy. From that paper: For the diagnoses, clinical symptoms, serum thyroxine and TRAb, thyroid ultrasound and orbital computed tomography were used. Among thyroid clonotypes expanded above 0.001, most also appeared in blood.

Sequenced material: peripheral blood mononuclear cells (PBMCs), taken at new diagnosis, from a patient treated with antithyroid drugs. The clonotype originates from a man aged 40-49 years with Graves disease.

CDR3 nucleotides: TGTGCCAGCAGTGAAGGGCCAAATCAGCCCCAGCATTTT. Amino acids: CASSEGPNQPQHF. The J gene is TRBJ1-5, the V gene TRBV28; D gene uncertain. CDR3 length: 13 amino acids. Germline CDR1 reads MDHEN; CDR2 reads SYDVKM. Trimming removed 5 bases at V and 4 bases at J, with 9 bases between.